This TCR beta chain was found in a study of blood T cell repertoires in COVID-19. Background on the study: COVID-19 samples, acute and convalescent, were from the United States, Italy and Spain. T cells, B-cell-depleted T cells, or PBMCs provided the cDNA or gDNA that served as material.

This clone has more than one count but fewer than ten. The CDR3 extends over 18 amino acids. Trimming cost V 4 bases and J 2 bases; bases outside gene matches: 12. Per the germline V gene, CDR1 is SGHNT and CDR2 is YYREEE (reference sequence). Per the study methods: From reference gene primer amplification, estimates of nucleated cell counts were derived. Generated by immunoSEQ multiplex PCR, the TCRdb table keeps only in-frame clones and is missing some. The V and J calls and clone size are taken from that table; D and trimming were inferred from the DNA. The sample records some 83,000 clones, around 82% being singletons.

The TCR was taken from a human donor in a cohort sampled during active COVID-19. The sample taken for sequencing was peripheral blood. This rearrangement joins TRBV5-4 to TRBJ1-2, with TRBD1 identical over 12 bases. The CDR3 reads CASSKGTGGLPANYGYTF. CDR3 in DNA: TGTGCCAGCAGCAAGGGGACAGGGGGCCTACCCGCCAACTATGGCTACACCTTC. Using reference TRBV5-4 and TRBJ1-2 for the parts outside the CDR3, the full variable domain is ETGVTQSPTHLIKTRGQQVTLRCSSQSGHNTVSWYQQALGQGPQFIFQYYREEENGRGNFPPRFSGLQFPNYSSELNVNALELDDSALYLCASSKGTGGLPANYGYTFGSGTRLTVV.